The text below deals with one T cell receptor beta chain. Trimming shortened V by 5 bases and J by 4 bases, and 11 bases separated the two germline ends. The CDR3 runs to 13 residues. This record belongs to a study of T cell repertoires in cytomegalovirus infection. MiXCR, applied by TCRdb to the reads, yields one record per CDR3 protein. This table holds 310,000 or so distinct CDR3 sequences, roughly 15% found once. The sequenced material came from PBMCs. This chain links TRBV12-3 or TRBV12-4 with TRBJ2-5; a possible D gene is TRBD1 (5 bases). The source of this sequence is a human donor in good health (CMV status not recorded). Some clones in this sample may be carry-over from other donors' samples. CDR3 bases: TGTGCCAGCAGTCAGGGAAGGCGAGAGACCCAGTACTTC. It specifies CASSQGRRETQYF.